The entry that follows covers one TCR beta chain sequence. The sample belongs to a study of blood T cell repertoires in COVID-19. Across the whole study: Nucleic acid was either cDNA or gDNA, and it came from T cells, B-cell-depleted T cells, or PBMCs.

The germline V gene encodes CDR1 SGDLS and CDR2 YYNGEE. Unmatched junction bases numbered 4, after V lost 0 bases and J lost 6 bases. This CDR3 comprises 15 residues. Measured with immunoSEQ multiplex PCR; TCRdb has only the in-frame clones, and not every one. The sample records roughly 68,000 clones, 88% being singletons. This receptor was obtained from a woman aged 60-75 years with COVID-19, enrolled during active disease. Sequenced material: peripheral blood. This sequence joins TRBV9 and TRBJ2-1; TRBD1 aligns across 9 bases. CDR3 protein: CASSVAGQGSNEQFF. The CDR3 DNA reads TGTGCCAGCAGCGTAGCGGGACAGGGTTCCAATGAGCAGTTCTTC.